This TCR beta chain was identified in a study of tumor-infiltrating lymphocytes in primary liver carcinoma. Scientists recovered RNA and DNA together from roughly 20-30 mg of unsorted bulk tissue. The germline V gene encodes CDR1 SGHAT and CDR2 FQNNGV. The CDR3 spans 15 residues. Reverse transcription of around 0.45 ug total RNA with a constant-region primer produced TCR beta cDNA. Modified slightly, ARM-PCR produced TCR beta libraries over three nested multiplex PCR rounds. Each of the first two PCR rounds ran approximately 11 cycles with TRBV1-TRBV30 forward and C-beta reverse primers. TCRdb passed the multiplex PCR reads through MiXCR, listing each CDR3 protein once. Among around 190,000 distinct CDR3 sequences listed, around four fifths were seen once.

V usage is TRBV11-2 and J usage is TRBJ2-7; no clear D gene. The DNA end favors TRBJ2-1, so the J call may be wrong. Sequenced: tumor tissue from primary liver carcinoma. The source is a middle-aged man with primary liver carcinoma and hepatitis B virus infection. DNA of the CDR3: TGTGCCAGCAGCTCCGGACGGCTTTACGCAGGCGAGCAGTTCTTC. This translates into CASSSGRLYAGEQFF.